This TCR beta chain derives from a study of identical twins. TCRdb called the 5' RACE reads again in MiXCR, with one record for every CDR3 protein. The sample shows some 500,000 distinct CDR3 sequences, 9.6% of them seen only once. Germline CDR1 SGHTA, CDR2 FQGTGA. The trim removed 1 base at V and 7 bases at J, leaving 5 bases unmatched. The CDR3 loop spans 15 amino acids. The same specimen was also included in a second study, on yellow fever vaccine responses in identical twins.

The source of this sequence is a young woman in good health. Sequencing was carried out using PBMCs. The V gene is TRBV7-3, the J gene TRBJ2-2, with 8 nucleotides matching TRBD1. CDR3 region: CASSLRGQDNGELFF. The CDR3, as DNA: TGTGCCAGCAGCTTAAGGGGACAGGATAACGGGGAGCTGTTTTTT.